This T cell receptor (beta chain) is from a study of early T cells in non-severe SARS-CoV-2 infection. For the study at large: The study sequenced bulk RNA from unsorted whole blood, with chains unpaired.

Individual cDNA molecules received unique molecular identifiers during library preparation. One entry per CDR3 protein results from TCRdb running MiXCR on the 5' RACE reads. The repertoire has about 69,000 distinct CDR3 sequences, around 11% of them found once; the top ten carry 5% to 6.5%. There are many counts of this clonotype. The CDR3 is 15 residues long. Germline assignment: CDR1 DFQATT and CDR2 SNEGSKA (reference sequence). V lost 3 bases to trimming and J lost 1 base; unmatched junction nucleotides: 4. The sample consisted of whole blood. The receptor's source is an adult who was a healthcare worker with PCR-confirmed SARS-CoV-2 infection or an uninfected control (not recorded which). The V call is TRBV20-1, the J call TRBJ1-2, with 11 positions matching TRBD1. DNA of the CDR3: TGCAGTGCTAGGGACAGGGGGCGACTTAACTATGGCTACACCTTC. This codes for CSARDRGRLNYGYTF.